What follows is one TCR beta chain and its context. This sample was included in a study of blood T cell repertoires in COVID-19. Participant ages covered roughly 18 to 89 years across 24 US areas. Profiled with immunoSEQ multiplex PCR; TCRdb holds only in-frame clones, not every one. The sample comprises 350,000 to 450,000 clones, about 89% of which are singletons, and over 0.7% rests with the top ten. The specimen sequenced was PBMCs or T cells enriched from blood (not recorded which). This sequence was found in a woman in her forties who had been exposed to COVID-19.

This chain's CDR3 is CASSPLLPGEGGYTF. The CDR3 DNA sequence: TGTGCCAGCAGCCCACTCCTACCAGGGGAGGGAGGCTACACCTTC. The chain has TRBV6-5 and TRBJ1-2, with D possibly TRBD1 on 6 matching bases. Germline lookup yields CDR1 MNHEY and CDR2 SVGAGI. Trimming removed 6 bases at V and 8 bases at J, with 22 bases between. This CDR3 is 15 amino acids long.